This entry is about one T cell receptor beta chain. Its antigen is not known. The CDR3 runs to 16 residues. The germline V gene encodes CDR1 MNHEY and CDR2 SMNVEV (reference sequence). V shed 8 bases, J shed 4 bases, and the junction held 14 bases outside the gene matches. Clones were read by immunoSEQ multiplex PCR, and TCRdb kept only the in-frame ones, dropping some. Among 120,000 or so clones, around four fifths were seen once, and the ten largest hold 4.5% to 6%. This sample was taken from a study of a mutant IDH1 vaccine in newly diagnosed glioma. Across the whole study: Earlier care involved radiotherapy, temozolomide, or both, and the majority received both.

The time point denotes: week 11, during vaccination. In the vaccine, a single dose held 300 ug of the mutant IDH1 20-mer peptide, along with topical imiquimod. This TCR derives from a man between 35 and 55 years old with glioma. The source was PBMCs, collected from a glioma patient whose treatment included an IDH1 peptide vaccine. The rearrangement joins TRBV27 to TRBJ2-3; TRBD2 agrees at 8 bases. The CDR3 DNA is TGTGCCAGCTGGCGCCTTCGGGGGGGGGCGGCAGATACGCAGTATTTT. Protein product: CASWRLRGGAADTQYF.